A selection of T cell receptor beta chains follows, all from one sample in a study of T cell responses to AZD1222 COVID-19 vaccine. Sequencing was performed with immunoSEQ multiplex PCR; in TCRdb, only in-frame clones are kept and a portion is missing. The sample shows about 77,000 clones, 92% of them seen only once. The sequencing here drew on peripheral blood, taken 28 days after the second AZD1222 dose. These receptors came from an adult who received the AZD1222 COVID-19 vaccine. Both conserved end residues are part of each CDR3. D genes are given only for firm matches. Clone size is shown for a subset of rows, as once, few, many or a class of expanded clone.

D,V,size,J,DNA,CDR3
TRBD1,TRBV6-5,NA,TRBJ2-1,TGTGCCAGCAGTTACTCGATGGGACAGGGGGTCAATGAGCAGTTCTTC,CASSYSMGQGVNEQFF
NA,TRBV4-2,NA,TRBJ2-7,TGTGCCAGCAGCCAAGGCGGTGGGGAGGCCTACGAGCAGTACTTC,CASSQGGGEAYEQYF
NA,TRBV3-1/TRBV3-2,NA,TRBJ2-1,TGTGCCAGCAGCCAAGAGCAAGTGGGAGTGAGTGAGCAGTTCTTC,CASSQEQVGVSEQFF
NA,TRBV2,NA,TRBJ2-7,TGTGCCAGCAGCCTCTCCTACGAGCAGTACTTC,CASSLSYEQYF
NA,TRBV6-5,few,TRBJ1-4,TGTGCCAGCAGGGGACGTATCAATGAAAAACTGTTTTTT,CASRGRINEKLFF
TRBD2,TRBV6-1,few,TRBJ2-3,TGTGCCAGCAGTGATCGACTAGCGGGAGGGGTGGATACGCAGTATTTT,CASSDRLAGGVDTQYF
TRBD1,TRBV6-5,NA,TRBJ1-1,TGTGCCAGCATAGGACAGGGCGTCACTGAAGCTTTCTTT,CASIGQGVTEAFF
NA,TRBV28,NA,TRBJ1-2,TGTGCCAGCAGTGTTAACTATGGCTACACCTTC,CASSVNYGYTF
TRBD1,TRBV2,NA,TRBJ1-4,TGTGCCAGCACCCGGACAGGCTTTAATGAAAAACTGTTTTTT,CASTRTGFNEKLFF
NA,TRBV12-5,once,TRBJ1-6,TGTGCTAGTGGTTTGGACCTCCTTGGGGGTTCACCCCTCCACTTT,CASGLDLLGGSPLHF
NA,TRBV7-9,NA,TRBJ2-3,TGTGCCAGCAGCTTAGCCTCGCTCACAGATACGCAGTATTTT,CASSLASLTDTQYF
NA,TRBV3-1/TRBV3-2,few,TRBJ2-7,TGTGCCAGCAGCCAAGGGGGTATCGGCAGCTCCTACGAGCAGTACTTC,CASSQGGIGSSYEQYF
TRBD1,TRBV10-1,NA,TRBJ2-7,TGCGCCAGCAGCAGGACAGGGGGCGGCGAGCAGTACTTC,CASSRTGGGEQYF
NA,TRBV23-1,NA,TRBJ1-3,TGCGCCAGCAGTCAATCGGGGAAGACAGGCTCTAACTCTGGAAACACCATATATTTT,CASSQSGKTGSNSGNTIYF
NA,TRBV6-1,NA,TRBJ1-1,TGTGCCAGCAGTGAAGCAGGGCACACTGAAGCTTTCTTT,CASSEAGHTEAFF
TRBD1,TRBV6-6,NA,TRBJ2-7,TGTGCCAGCAGTCCGGGACAGGGTGGCGGGAGAGCGTACGAGCAGTACTTC,CASSPGQGGGRAYEQYF
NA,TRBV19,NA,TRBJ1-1,TGTGCCAGTAGTTCCCCCGACCAAAGGGACTCTGAAGCTTTCTTT,CASSSPDQRDSEAFF
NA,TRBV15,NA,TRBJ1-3,TGTGCCACCAGCCACGCGGTAGCTGGAAACACCATATATTTT,CATSHAVAGNTIYF
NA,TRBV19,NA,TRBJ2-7,TGTGCCAGTAGTTCCTCAACTGGGGAGGGGGCCCTCTACGAGCAGTACTTC,CASSSSTGEGALYEQYF
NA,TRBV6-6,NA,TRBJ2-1,TGTGCCAGCAGTACCTCAGGGGAACCCTACAATGAGCAGTTCTTC,CASSTSGEPYNEQFF
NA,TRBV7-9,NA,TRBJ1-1,TGTGCCAGCAGCTTAGTCCTGACCCCGAACACTGAAGCTTTCTTT,CASSLVLTPNTEAFF
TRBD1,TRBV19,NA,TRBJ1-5,TGTGCCAGTAGTGGACAGGTCAATCAGCCCCAGCATTTT,CASSGQVNQPQHF